Detailed here is one T cell receptor beta chain. Antigen specificity is unknown. The read terminates 3 residues before the CDR3 end, so the remaining end is supplied by the germline J gene. The data stem from a study of T cells in women clearing cervical HPV infection. The overall study: No precancer developed; the control's incident HPV16 infection cleared within 12 months.

The germline gives CDR1 SGHTA, CDR2 FQGNSA. V gave up 3 bases and J gave up 2 bases; unmatched junction bases: 4. The CDR3 runs 15 residues. Overall study findings and caveats: Repertoire richness, not evenness, was significantly elevated in CIN3+ cases versus controls.

Libraries were prepared by immunoSEQ multiplex PCR; TCRdb keeps only in-frame clonotypes and omits some of them. Recorded for this sample: 25,000 to 35,000 clones. Cervical HPV DNA detected by MY09/MY11 PCR, typed by dot-blot. This sequence originates from a woman aged 18 to 75 with a cervical HPV16 infection that either progressed to CIN3+ or cleared (not recorded which). Material for sequencing was blood buffy coat. The J gene is TRBJ2-7, the V gene TRBV7-2; TRBD2 matches at 10 bases. The DNA read from the CDR3 is TGTGCCAGCAGCTTTACTAGCGGGATAACCTACGAG. Translating gives CASSFTSGITYE. The CDR3 in full is CASSFTSGITYEQYF.